Listed below are T cell receptor beta chains from one sample, sequenced in a study of T cell responses to AZD1222 COVID-19 vaccine. Data came from immunoSEQ multiplex PCR; TCRdb stores just in-frame clones and leaves some out. The sample records about 160,000 clones, roughly nine tenths being singletons. Sample: peripheral blood, taken on day 0 of AZD1222 vaccination. Source of these receptors: an adult in good health. The CDR3 runs from the conserved cysteine through the conserved F or W. The D gene is left open where the match is weak. A clone size is listed for some rows: how often the clone was seen (once, few, many), or a class if it is expanded.

J gene	V gene	D gene	clone size	CDR3 protein	CDR3 DNA
TRBJ1-2	TRBV24-1	.	.	CATSSGANYGYTF	TGTGCCACCAGTTCAGGGGCTAACTATGGCTACACCTTC
TRBJ1-4	TRBV4-1	.	.	CASSQGRVMGVEGEKLFF	TGCGCCAGCAGCCAAGGTCGTGTTATGGGGGTAGAGGGAGAAAAACTGTTTTTT
TRBJ1-2	TRBV19	.	.	CASRQNYGYTF	TGTGCCAGTAGACAAAACTATGGCTACACCTTC
TRBJ2-5	TRBV19	.	.	CASSSMGRLYF	TGTGCCAGTAGTTCGATGGGACGCCTATACTTC
TRBJ2-2	TRBV25-1	.	.	CASSSARDLNTGELFF	TGTGCCAGCAGTTCGGCGCGGGATTTGAACACCGGGGAGCTGTTTTTT
TRBJ1-2	TRBV9	.	.	CASSVGYGYTF	TGTGCCAGCAGCGTTGGATATGGCTACACCTTC
TRBJ2-3	TRBV7-2	.	.	CASSLAAATDTQYF	TGTGCCAGCAGCTTAGCGGCCGCTACAGATACGCAGTATTTT
TRBJ2-5	TRBV6-2/TRBV6-3	TRBD2	.	CASSSLAGEGSKTQYF	TGTGCCAGCAGTTCCCTAGCGGGAGAGGGTTCAAAGACCCAGTACTTC
TRBJ2-1	TRBV4-2	TRBD2	.	CASSQGLAGGNEQFF	TGTGCCAGCAGCCAAGGGCTAGCGGGAGGGAATGAGCAGTTCTTC
TRBJ2-1	TRBV6-2/TRBV6-3	.	.	CASSDQLVGEQFF	TGTGCCAGCAGTGACCAACTAGTTGGTGAGCAGTTCTTC
TRBJ1-3	TRBV30	TRBD1	.	CAWDPGQTSGNTIYF	TGTGCCTGGGATCCGGGACAGACCTCTGGAAACACCATATATTTT
TRBJ2-1	TRBV30	.	.	CAWSIQGYNEQFF	TGTGCCTGGAGTATACAGGGATACAATGAGCAGTTCTTC
TRBJ2-1	TRBV29-1	TRBD2	.	CSVARRLGGYNEQFF	TGCAGCGTTGCTCGCCGCCTCGGGGGGTACAATGAGCAGTTCTTC
TRBJ2-4	TRBV6-2/TRBV6-3	.	.	CASSYSLSLAKNIQYF	TGTGCCAGCAGTTATTCACTGTCCCTAGCCAAAAACATTCAGTACTTC
TRBJ1-2	TRBV7-2	.	.	CASSLSTGNYGYTF	TGTGCCAGCAGCTTGTCCACAGGGAACTATGGCTACACCTTC
TRBJ2-3	TRBV11-2	.	few	CASSLEILNRGARPTDTQYF	TGTGCCAGCAGCTTAGAAATTTTGAACCGGGGCGCTCGGCCCACAGATACGCAGTATTTT
TRBJ2-5	TRBV11-3	.	.	CASSTPGTTETQYF	TGTGCCAGCAGCACCCCCGGGACAACGGAGACCCAGTACTTC
TRBJ1-1	TRBV28	.	.	CASSFSGSVLGTEAFF	TGTGCCAGCAGTTTTTCTGGATCCGTATTGGGAACTGAAGCTTTCTTT
TRBJ2-7	TRBV6-5	TRBD1	.	CASRTGSSYEQYF	TGTGCCAGCCGGACAGGGAGCTCCTACGAGCAGTACTTC
TRBJ2-2	TRBV9	.	once	CASSAGSRAGELFF	TGTGCCAGCAGCGCCGGTTCCCGCGCCGGGGAGCTGTTTTTT
TRBJ2-7	TRBV19	.	.	CASSINGLYEQYF	TGTGCCAGTAGTATAAATGGGCTCTACGAGCAGTACTTC
TRBJ1-2	TRBV7-3	TRBD1	.	CASSSSGTGGPGYTF	TGTGCCAGCAGCTCCTCCGGGACAGGGGGCCCTGGCTACACCTTC
TRBJ2-7	TRBV6-5	.	.	CASSWGSGSSYEQYF	TGTGCCAGCAGCTGGGGTTCAGGGAGCTCCTACGAGCAGTACTTC
TRBJ1-5	TRBV28	.	.	CASSIENWPPQHF	TGTGCCAGCAGTATTGAGAATTGGCCGCCCCAGCATTTT
TRBJ1-1	TRBV19	TRBD1	.	CASSIGGTASVEAFF	TGTGCCAGTAGTATAGGGGGGACAGCGTCTGTTGAAGCTTTCTTT
TRBJ2-2	TRBV7-8	.	.	CASSLGEGSNTGELFF	TGTGCCAGCAGCCTTGGCGAGGGTTCGAACACCGGGGAGCTGTTTTTT
TRBJ2-2	TRBV6-5	.	.	CASSYSIAGELFF	TGTGCCAGCAGTTACTCGATAGCTGGGGAGCTGTTTTTT
TRBJ1-2	TRBV5-1	.	.	CASSWTDHGYTF	TGCGCCAGCAGCTGGACAGATCACGGCTACACCTTC
TRBJ1-2	TRBV28	TRBD1	.	CASSPPGTGGVRHGYTF	TGTGCCAGCAGCCCCCCCGGGACAGGGGGCGTCCGACATGGCTACACCTTC
TRBJ1-1	TRBV19	TRBD1	.	CASSRDRAVNEAFF	TGTGCCAGTAGCCGGGACAGGGCGGTGAATGAAGCTTTCTTT
TRBJ1-4	TRBV30	.	.	CAWSPTRGNEKLFF	TGTGCCTGGAGTCCCACCCGGGGGAATGAAAAACTGTTTTTT
TRBJ1-5	TRBV6-5	TRBD1	.	CASRGDRESNQPQHF	TGTGCCAGCAGGGGGGACAGGGAAAGCAATCAGCCCCAGCATTTT
TRBJ1-2	TRBV4-1	TRBD1	.	CASSQDGTGYYGYTF	TGCGCCAGCAGCCAAGATGGGACAGGGTACTATGGCTACACCTTC
TRBJ2-1	TRBV19	.	.	CASRGVPYNEQFF	TGTGCCTCGCGGGGTGTACCCTACAATGAGCAGTTCTTC
TRBJ1-5	TRBV19	TRBD1	.	CASSDRAQPQHF	TGTGCCAGTAGTGACAGGGCACAGCCCCAGCATTTT
TRBJ2-7	TRBV29-1	TRBD2	.	CSVRPSGSYEQYF	TGCAGCGTTCGTCCTAGCGGCTCCTACGAGCAGTACTTC
TRBJ1-5	TRBV2	.	.	CAVGGQPQHF	TGTGCCGTAGGCGGGCAGCCCCAGCATTTT
TRBJ2-1	TRBV6-5	TRBD2	.	CASRWTSGTHNEQFF	TGTGCCAGCAGGTGGACTAGCGGGACTCACAATGAGCAGTTCTTC
TRBJ2-7	TRBV25-1	TRBD1	.	CASSAGTGWREQYF	TGTGCCAGCAGTGCCGGGACAGGGTGGCGCGAGCAGTACTTC
TRBJ1-1	TRBV30	.	.	CAGIMNTEAFF	TGTGCCGGGATTATGAACACTGAAGCTTTCTTT
TRBJ1-2	TRBV29-1	.	.	CSVVFPSYGYTF	TGCAGCGTTGTTTTCCCGAGCTATGGCTACACCTTC
TRBJ2-7	TRBV5-4	TRBD1	few	CASSPGQGAYEQYF	TGTGCCAGCAGCCCGGGACAGGGGGCTTACGAGCAGTACTTC
TRBJ1-1	TRBV19	.	.	CASTRGSPVNTEAFF	TGTGCCAGTACGCGGGGAAGTCCGGTGAACACTGAAGCTTTCTTT
TRBJ1-1	TRBV29-1	.	few	CSVRGRKNTEAFF	TGCAGCGTCCGGGGACGGAAGAACACTGAAGCTTTCTTT
TRBJ2-3	TRBV7-7	TRBD2	.	CASSLGRSGSNTDTQYF	TGTGCTAGCAGCTTAGGGCGGAGCGGGAGTAACACAGATACGCAGTATTTT
TRBJ2-7	TRBV27	.	.	CASSLSKRDEQYF	TGTGCCAGCAGTTTATCTAAGAGGGATGAGCAGTACTTC
TRBJ1-2	TRBV7-2	.	.	CASSNSGVAGYTF	TGTGCCAGCAGCAACTCCGGAGTTGCGGGCTACACCTTC
TRBJ1-2	TRBV28	TRBD1	.	CATKTGGNYGYTF	TGTGCCACCAAGACAGGGGGTAACTATGGCTACACCTTC
TRBJ1-3	TRBV7-2	TRBD1	.	CASSGDRAGNTIYF	TGTGCCAGCAGCGGGGACAGGGCTGGAAACACCATATATTTT
TRBJ1-2	TRBV5-1	TRBD1	.	CASSPAGTEANYGYTF	TGCGCCAGCAGCCCTGCCGGGACAGAAGCTAACTATGGCTACACCTTC
TRBJ1-5	TRBV6-4	.	.	CASTAGILNQPQHF	TGTGCCAGCACCGCCGGGATACTCAATCAGCCCCAGCATTTT
TRBJ1-5	TRBV28	.	once	CASSRDPNLGVQPQHF	TGTGCCAGCAGTAGGGACCCAAACCTTGGGGTTCAGCCCCAGCATTTT
TRBJ2-5	TRBV5-1	TRBD2	.	CASSSVAGGAQETQYF	TGCGCCAGCAGCTCAGTAGCGGGGGGGGCGCAAGAGACCCAGTACTTC
TRBJ2-2	TRBV19	TRBD1	.	CASSLQGAGTGELFF	TGTGCCAGTAGTCTACAGGGGGCCGGCACCGGGGAGCTGTTTTTT
TRBJ2-7	TRBV20-1	TRBD2	.	CSASPSGGEYEQYF	TGCAGTGCTAGTCCCAGCGGGGGGGAATACGAGCAGTACTTC
TRBJ1-3	TRBV6-2/TRBV6-3	TRBD1	.	CASSYDRASGNTIYF	TGTGCCAGCAGTTACGACAGGGCCTCTGGAAACACCATATATTTT
TRBJ1-1	TRBV28	.	once	CASSFPANTEAFF	TGTGCCAGCAGTTTCCCGGCGAACACTGAAGCTTTCTTT